This T cell receptor (beta chain) originates from a study of human T cells and chemical hapten exposure. General observations from the study: The number of TCRs over 1 in 1000 frequency stayed unchanged after DPC.

Only one count was recorded for this clonotype. Its antigen remains unknown. Time point meaning: pre-sensitization, week 0. Treatment denoted: therapeutic diphenylcyclopropenone sensitization with weekly scalp DPC. Alopecia patients deemed DPC-suitable, aged 18 to 70, excluding pregnancy. Attachment of unique molecular identifiers to individual cDNA molecules was performed in the library. Via MiXCR, TCRdb re-called the RACE reads, giving one row per CDR3 protein. The sample gives 380,000 or so distinct CDR3 sequences, 5.5% of which show up once; about 8.2% is in the top ten. With 6 bases clipped from V and 4 bases from J, the junction kept 10 bases outside the gene matches. Germline V gene sequence: CDR1 LNHDA, CDR2 SQIVND (reference sequence). This CDR3 contains 16 residues.

This clonotype was sampled from a woman younger than 35 with alopecia areata. Some clones in this sample may be carry-over from other donors' samples. The V and J genes are TRBV19 and TRBJ1-5; 9 bases are shared with TRBD1. The specimen was whole blood, collected in connection with sensitization to the hapten diphenylcyclopropenone (DPC). The CDR3 region is CASRLSRDRDNQPQHF. The CDR3 coding sequence is TGTGCCAGTAGGTTATCCCGGGACAGGGATAATCAGCCCCAGCATTTT.